Presented here are 12 T cell receptor beta chains from one specimen sequenced in a study of T cell responses to AZD1222 COVID-19 vaccine. Assay: immunoSEQ multiplex PCR; the TCRdb copy retains only in-frame clones and omits some. The repertoire holds about 80,000 clones, around 93% seen once, with around 8% in the top ten. The specimen was peripheral blood, collected 28 days after the second AZD1222 dose. The receptors were gathered from an adult who received the AZD1222 COVID-19 vaccine.

The V call is TRBV20-1, the J call TRBJ1-6; D gene uncertain. Trimming stripped 3 bases from V and 8 bases from J, with 17 bases between. Germline V gene data show CDR1 as DFQATT and CDR2 as SNEGSKA (reference sequence). The CDR3 totals 15 residues. CDR3 amino acids: CSASSMGARDSPLHF. The CDR3 nucleotides read TGCAGTGCTAGTAGTATGGGCGCCCGGGATTCACCCCTCCACTTT.

The J gene is TRBJ1-1, the V gene TRBV27; TRBD1 might be the D (5 bases). The CDR3 consists of 16 residues. Trimming shortened V by 4 bases and J by 0 bases, and 15 bases separated the two germline ends. Looked up from germline, CDR1 is MNHEY and CDR2 is SMNVEV (reference sequence). The CDR3 sequence: CASSSRGVGMNTEAFF. The CDR3 coding sequence is TGTGCCAGCAGTTCCCGGGGGGTGGGGATGAACACTGAAGCTTTCTTT.

DNA for the CDR3: TGCAGCGTTGAAATTCGTCAGCTCAATGAGCAGTTCTTC. Protein product: CSVEIRQLNEQFF. The chain couples TRBV29-1 to TRBJ2-1; D gene ambiguous. CDR3 length: 13 amino acids. V was shortened by 2 bases and J by 6 bases, with 11 bases between the two germline ends. Germline V gene data show CDR1 as SQVTM and CDR2 as ANQGSEA.

This CDR3 is CSAYSQFGSYEQYF. DNA for the CDR3: TGCAGCGCCTACAGCCAGTTCGGGTCCTACGAGCAGTACTTC. The rearrangement uses TRBV29-1 and TRBJ2-7; no reliable D call. V was pared by 7 bases and J by 1 base, with 17 bases between. The CDR3 covers 14 residues. Germline assignment: CDR1 SQVTM and CDR2 ANQGSEA.

The chain employs TRBV6-5 and TRBJ2-7; TRBD1 matches 7 bases. This CDR3 contains 15 residues. Germline V gives CDR1 MNHEY, CDR2 SVGAGI. The ends lost 0 bases at V and 6 bases at J; junction bases unmatched: 8. The CDR3 DNA sequence: TGTGCCAGCAGTTACTCAGGGGGCAGGTTTGGCGAGCAGTACTTC. Its translation: CASSYSGGRFGEQYF.

The chain couples TRBV6-6 to TRBJ2-5, with unresolved D. The germline gives CDR1 MNHNY, CDR2 SVGAGI (reference sequence). Trimming took off 4 bases at V and 3 bases at J, with 9 bases between the two ends. The CDR3 runs 13 residues. The CDR3 region is CASSWALKETQYF. As DNA, the CDR3 is TGTGCCAGCAGTTGGGCCCTAAAAGAGACCCAGTACTTC.

This sequence joins TRBV2 and TRBJ2-1; 7 positions match TRBD1. The CDR3 length is 16 residues. Germline CDR1 and CDR2: SNHLY and FYNNEI. V was pared by 7 bases and J by 2 bases, with 11 bases of the junction left unmatched. CDR3 residues: CASTNRGADPYNEQFF. In DNA, the CDR3 is TGTGCCAGCACTAACAGGGGCGCTGACCCCTACAATGAGCAGTTCTTC.

The chain couples TRBV6-2 or TRBV6-3 to TRBJ2-5; D is unclear. Germline V gene data show CDR1 as MNHEY and CDR2 as SVGEGT. The length of the CDR3 is 11 residues. V was clipped by 6 bases and J by 4 bases, with 6 bases between them. The CDR3 DNA is TGTGCCAGCAGCCCCGGAGAGACCCAGTACTTC. This encodes CASSPGETQYF.

The rearrangement links TRBV6-6 to TRBJ1-3, with 11 bases matching TRBD1. Looked up from germline, CDR1 is MNHNY and CDR2 is SVGAGI (reference sequence). Unmatched junction bases numbered 3, after V lost 1 base and J lost 4 bases. The length of the CDR3 is 16 residues. The CDR3 protein is CASSYWGQGDGNTIYF. Here the CDR3 DNA reads TGTGCCAGCAGTTACTGGGGACAGGGGGACGGAAACACCATATATTTT.

This clone appeared once. The chain carries TRBV7-8 and TRBJ2-2; D remains unclear. Looked up from germline, CDR1 is SGHVS and CDR2 is FQNEAQ. V was shortened by 2 bases and J by 6 bases, with 10 bases between the two germline ends. CDR3 length: 14 amino acids. The DNA for the CDR3 is TGTGCCAGCAGCTTAAGGGTTGGGCCCGGGGAGCTGTTTTTT. This encodes CASSLRVGPGELFF.

In DNA, the CDR3 is TGTGCCTGGAGTGTACTGGGCGAGAGAACAGATACGCAGTATTTT. It is translated as CAWSVLGERTDTQYF. The chain is built from TRBV30 and TRBJ2-3; D not certain. Trimming cost V 0 bases and J 3 bases, with 13 bases left between them. The CDR3 sequence is 15 residues long. Germline loops: CDR1 GTSNPN, CDR2 SVGIG (reference sequence).

This chain uses TRBV29-1 with TRBJ1-2, with 7 bases matching TRBD1. With 5 bases clipped from V and 4 bases from J, the junction kept 4 bases outside the gene matches. CDR3 size: 12 residues. Germline V gene lookup returns CDR1 SQVTM and CDR2 ANQGSEA. CDR3 protein: CSVPGGTYGYTF. In DNA form, the CDR3 reads TGCAGCGTTCCAGGGGGAACCTATGGCTACACCTTC.